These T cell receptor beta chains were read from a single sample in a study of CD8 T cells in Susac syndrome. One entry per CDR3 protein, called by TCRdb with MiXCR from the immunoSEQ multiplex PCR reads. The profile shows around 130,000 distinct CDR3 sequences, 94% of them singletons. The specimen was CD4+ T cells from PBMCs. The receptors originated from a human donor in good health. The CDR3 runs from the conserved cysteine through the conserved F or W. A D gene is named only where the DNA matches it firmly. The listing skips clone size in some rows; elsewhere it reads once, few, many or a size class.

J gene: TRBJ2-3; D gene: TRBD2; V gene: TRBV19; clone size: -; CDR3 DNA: TGTGCCAGTAGCCCCGGTAGCGGGAGGGGGCCAGATACGCAGTATTTT; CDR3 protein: CASSPGSGRGPDTQYF
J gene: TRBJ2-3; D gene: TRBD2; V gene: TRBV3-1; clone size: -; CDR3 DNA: TGTGCCAGCAGCGACCCACTAGCGGGAGATCCGGGTACGCAGTATTTT; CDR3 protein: CASSDPLAGDPGTQYF
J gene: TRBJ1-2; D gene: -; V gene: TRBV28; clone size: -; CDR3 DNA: TGTGCCAGCTTCCGCCCAGGCTATGGCTACACCTTC; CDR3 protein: CASFRPGYGYTF
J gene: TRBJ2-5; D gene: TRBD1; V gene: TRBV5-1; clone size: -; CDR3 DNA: TGCGCCAGCAGCTTTACAGGGGGCAGGGAGACCCAGTACTTC; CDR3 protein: CASSFTGGRETQYF
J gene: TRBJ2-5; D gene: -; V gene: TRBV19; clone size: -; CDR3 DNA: TGTGCCAGTAGTATAGGCCAATCAGGGCCAGAGACCCAGTACTTC; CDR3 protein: CASSIGQSGPETQYF
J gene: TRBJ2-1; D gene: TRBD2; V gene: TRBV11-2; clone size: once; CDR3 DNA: TGTGCCAGCAGCTTAGAAGTACTAGCGGGATCCTACAATGAGCAGTTCTTC; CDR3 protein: CASSLEVLAGSYNEQFF
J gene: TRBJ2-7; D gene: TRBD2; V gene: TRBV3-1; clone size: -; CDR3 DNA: TGTGCCAGCAGCGCCGGGACTAGCGGATCTCTACGCGAGCAGTACTTC; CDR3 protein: CASSAGTSGSLREQYF
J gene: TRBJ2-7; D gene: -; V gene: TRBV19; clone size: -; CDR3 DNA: TGTGCCAGTAGTATCCGGCTAGCCGGCTACGAGCAGTACTTC; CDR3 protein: CASSIRLAGYEQYF
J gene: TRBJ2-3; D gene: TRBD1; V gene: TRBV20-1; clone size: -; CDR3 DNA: TGCAGTGCTAGCTGGGACAGGGGGCGCACAGATACGCAGTATTTT; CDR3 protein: CSASWDRGRTDTQYF
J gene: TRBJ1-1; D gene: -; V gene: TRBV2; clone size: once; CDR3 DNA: TGTGCCAGCAGTGTCGAGGGGAAGACCCCTGAAGCTTTCTTT; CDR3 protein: CASSVEGKTPEAFF
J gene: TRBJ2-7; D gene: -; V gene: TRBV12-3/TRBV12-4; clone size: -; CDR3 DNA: TGTGCCAGCAGTCCCGGGGACCTCGGGGTGGGCCACGAGCAGTACTTC; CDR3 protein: CASSPGDLGVGHEQYF
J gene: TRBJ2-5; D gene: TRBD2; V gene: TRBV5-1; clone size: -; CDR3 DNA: TGCGCCAGCAGCAAATCTAGCGGCCAAGAGACCCAGTACTTC; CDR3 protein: CASSKSSGQETQYF
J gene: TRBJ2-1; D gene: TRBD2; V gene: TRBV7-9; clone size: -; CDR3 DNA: TGTGCCAGCAGCCACACTAGCGGGAGGGCCAGCGATGAGCAGTTCTTC; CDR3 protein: CASSHTSGRASDEQFF
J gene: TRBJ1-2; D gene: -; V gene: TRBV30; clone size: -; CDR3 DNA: TGTGCCTGGGCCCAGGGTAACTATGGCTACACCTTC; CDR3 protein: CAWAQGNYGYTF
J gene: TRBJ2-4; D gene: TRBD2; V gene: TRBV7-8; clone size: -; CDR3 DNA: TGTGCCAGCAGCGCTAGACTAGCGGGAGGGCAACCAAACATTCAGTACTTC; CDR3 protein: CASSARLAGGQPNIQYF
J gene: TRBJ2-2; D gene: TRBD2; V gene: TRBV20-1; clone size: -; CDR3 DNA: TGCAGTGCCCCACACCCTTATCGACTAGCGGGAGGACCCCGGGAGGAGCTGTTTTTT; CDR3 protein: CSAPHPYRLAGGPREELFF
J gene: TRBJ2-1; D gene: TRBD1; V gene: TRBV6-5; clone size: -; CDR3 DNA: TGTGCCAGCAGTTACTCGCCGGGACAGGGGTTCAATGAGCAGTTCTTC; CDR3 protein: CASSYSPGQGFNEQFF
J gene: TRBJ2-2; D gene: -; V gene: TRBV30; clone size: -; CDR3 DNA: TGTGCCAGGAGGGAAGACACCGGGGAGCTGTTTTTT; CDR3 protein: CARREDTGELFF
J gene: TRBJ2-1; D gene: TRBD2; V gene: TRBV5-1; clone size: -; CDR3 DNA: TGCGCCAGCAGGCCTATACTAGCGGACAATGAGCAGTTCTTC; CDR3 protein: CASRPILADNEQFF
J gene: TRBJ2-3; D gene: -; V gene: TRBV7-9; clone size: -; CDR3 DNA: TGTGCCAGCAGCTTTGGCGGAGCCAGCGGTACGCAGTATTTT; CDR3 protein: CASSFGGASGTQYF
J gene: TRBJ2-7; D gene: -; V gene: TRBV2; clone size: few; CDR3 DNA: TGTGCCAGCAGGGACAGCCCGGAGGGGGAGCAGTACTTC; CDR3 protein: CASRDSPEGEQYF
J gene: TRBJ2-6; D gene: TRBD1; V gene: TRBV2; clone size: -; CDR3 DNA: TGTGCCAGCAGCTCGACAGGGGGCGGGGCCAACGTCCTGACTTTC; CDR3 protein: CASSSTGGGANVLTF
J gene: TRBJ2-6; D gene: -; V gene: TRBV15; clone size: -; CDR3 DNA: TGTGCCACCAGCAAACAGGGAGGGTCTGGGGCCAACGTCCTGACTTTC; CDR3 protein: CATSKQGGSGANVLTF
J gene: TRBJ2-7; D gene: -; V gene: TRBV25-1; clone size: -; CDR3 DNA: TGTGCCAGCACGGCAGGCTCCGAGCAGTACTTC; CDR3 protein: CASTAGSEQYF
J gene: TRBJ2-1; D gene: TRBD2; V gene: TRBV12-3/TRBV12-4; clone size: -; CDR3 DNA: TGTGCCAGCAGCCCCCAGTTTGCGGGAGGTGAGCAGTTCTTC; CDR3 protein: CASSPQFAGGEQFF
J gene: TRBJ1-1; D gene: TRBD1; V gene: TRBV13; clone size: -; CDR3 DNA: TGTGCCAGCAGCTTAGCGGAGATACAGGGGATTAGGGGTGAAGCTTTCTTT; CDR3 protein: CASSLAEIQGIRGEAFF
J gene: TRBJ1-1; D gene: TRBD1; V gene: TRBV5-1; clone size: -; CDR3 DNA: TGCGCCAGCAGGTCGCAGGGGGGAGATCTGATAGGCACTGAAGCTTTCTTT; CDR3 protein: CASRSQGGDLIGTEAFF
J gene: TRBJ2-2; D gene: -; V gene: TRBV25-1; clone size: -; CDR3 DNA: TGTGCCAGCAGTGAATCAGGGCGGAACACCGGGGAGCTGTTTTTT; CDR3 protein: CASSESGRNTGELFF
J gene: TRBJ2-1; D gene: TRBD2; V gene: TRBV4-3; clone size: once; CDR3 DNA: TGCGCCAGCAGCCAAGATCCCCGGGGAGCGGGACCCTCCTACAATGAGCAGTTCTTC; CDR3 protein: CASSQDPRGAGPSYNEQFF
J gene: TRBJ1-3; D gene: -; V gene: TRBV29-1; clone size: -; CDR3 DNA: TGCAGCGTTGTACAGGGAAGCTCTGGAAACACCATATATTTT; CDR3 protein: CSVVQGSSGNTIYF
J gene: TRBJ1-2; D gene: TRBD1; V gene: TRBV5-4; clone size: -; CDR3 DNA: TGTGCCAGCAGGAATGACAGGGGCTATGGCTACACCTTC; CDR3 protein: CASRNDRGYGYTF
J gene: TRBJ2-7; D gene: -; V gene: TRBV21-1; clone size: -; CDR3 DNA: TGTGCCAGCAGCAAGACTAGCGGGAGCCCAGTTTCGCAGTACTTC; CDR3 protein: CASSKTSGSPVSQYF
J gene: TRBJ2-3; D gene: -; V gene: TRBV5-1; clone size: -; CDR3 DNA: TGCGCCAGCACGAGGTCGGGCACAGATACGCAGTATTTT; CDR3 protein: CASTRSGTDTQYF
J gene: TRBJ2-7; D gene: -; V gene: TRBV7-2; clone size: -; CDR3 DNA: TGTGCCAGCAGCTTAGACTCTGGGAGCTCCTACGAGCAGTACTTC; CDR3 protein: CASSLDSGSSYEQYF
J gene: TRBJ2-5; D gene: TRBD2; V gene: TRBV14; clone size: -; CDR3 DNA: TGTGCCAGCAGCCAAGTTCCTAGCGGGAGGGGAACCCAGTACTTC; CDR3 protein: CASSQVPSGRGTQYF
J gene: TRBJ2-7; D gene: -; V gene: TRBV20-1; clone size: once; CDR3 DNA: TGCAGTGCAGGAACTAGTGGTCCAACGTACGAGCAGTACTTC; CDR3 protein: CSAGTSGPTYEQYF
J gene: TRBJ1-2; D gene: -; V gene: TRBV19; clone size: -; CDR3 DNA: TGTGCCAGTACTTACAGGGTGCGGCTCGGGGGCTACACCTTC; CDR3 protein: CASTYRVRLGGYTF
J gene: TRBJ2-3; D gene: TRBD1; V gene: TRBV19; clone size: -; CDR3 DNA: TGTGCCAGTAGACAGACAGGGACCTACACAGATACGCAGTATTTT; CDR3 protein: CASRQTGTYTDTQYF
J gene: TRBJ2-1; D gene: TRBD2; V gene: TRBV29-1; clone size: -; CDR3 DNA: TGCAGCGTCGAGACTTCTGTCCTAGCGGTCTACAATGAGCAGTTCTTC; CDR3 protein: CSVETSVLAVYNEQFF
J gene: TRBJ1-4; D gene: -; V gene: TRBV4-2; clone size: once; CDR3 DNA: TGTGCCAGCAACCGACAGTCTAATGAAAAACTGTTTTTT; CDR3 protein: CASNRQSNEKLFF
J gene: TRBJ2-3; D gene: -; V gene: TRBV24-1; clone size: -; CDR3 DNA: TGTGCCACCGGGGGCCAGAGCACAGATACGCAGTATTTT; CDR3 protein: CATGGQSTDTQYF
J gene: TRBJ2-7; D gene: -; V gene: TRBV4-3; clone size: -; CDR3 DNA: TGCGCCAGCAGCCAAGATTGGGCCAGGGATAAGACCTACGAGCAGTACTTC; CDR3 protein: CASSQDWARDKTYEQYF
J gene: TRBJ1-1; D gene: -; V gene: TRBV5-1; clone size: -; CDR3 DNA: TGCGCCAGCAGCTCTGATGGAGGAATTTGGAACACTGAAGCTTTCTTT; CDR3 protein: CASSSDGGIWNTEAFF
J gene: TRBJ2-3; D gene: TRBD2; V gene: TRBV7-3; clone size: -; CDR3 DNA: TGTGCCAGCAGCCGTCCTAGCGGGACTCTCACAGATACGCAGTATTTT; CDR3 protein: CASSRPSGTLTDTQYF
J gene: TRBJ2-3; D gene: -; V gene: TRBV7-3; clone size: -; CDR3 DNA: TGTGCCAGCAGCTTAGATATCAGGGCAGATACGCAGTATTTT; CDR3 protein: CASSLDIRADTQYF
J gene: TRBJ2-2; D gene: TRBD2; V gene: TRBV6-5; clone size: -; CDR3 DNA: TGTGCCAGCTCTGGCGGGAGGGCCACCGGGGAGCTGTTTTTT; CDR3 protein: CASSGGRATGELFF
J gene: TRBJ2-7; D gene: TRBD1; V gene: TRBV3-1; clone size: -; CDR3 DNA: TGTGCCAGCAGCCAAGATGCCACAGGGGGCTCACGGGAGCAGTACTTC; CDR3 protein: CASSQDATGGSREQYF
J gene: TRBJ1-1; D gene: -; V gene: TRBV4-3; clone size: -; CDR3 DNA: TGCGCCAGCAGCCAAGATGCGGGGACCCGAAACACTGAAGCTTTCTTT; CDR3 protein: CASSQDAGTRNTEAFF
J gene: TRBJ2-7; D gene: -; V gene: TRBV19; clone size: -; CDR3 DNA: TGTGCCAGTAGTATGGGTAAGGGCCGAGCCTACGAGCAGTACTTC; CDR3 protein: CASSMGKGRAYEQYF
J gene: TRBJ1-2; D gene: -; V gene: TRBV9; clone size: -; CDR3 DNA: TGTGCCAGCAGCCGGGAGGGTGGCTACACCTTC; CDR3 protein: CASSREGGYTF
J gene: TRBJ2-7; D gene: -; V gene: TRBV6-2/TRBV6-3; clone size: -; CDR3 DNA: TGTGCCAGCAGTTACCCACCACCCCGGTCGTCCTACGAGCAGTACTTC; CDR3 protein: CASSYPPPRSSYEQYF
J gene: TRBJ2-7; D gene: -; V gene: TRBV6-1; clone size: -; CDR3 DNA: TGTGCCAGCGATACATCCTCCTACGAGCAGTACTTC; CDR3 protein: CASDTSSYEQYF